Listed below are T cell receptor beta chains from one sample, sequenced in a study of OX40 agonist ivuxolimab in advanced cancers. Sequencing was performed with immunoSEQ multiplex PCR; in TCRdb, only in-frame clones are kept and a portion is missing. The repertoire includes approximately 33,000 clones, approximately 90% of them detected once, and approximately 9.7% sits in the top ten. The starting material was CD4+ or CD8+ T cells sorted from blood, obtained in a trial of the OX40 agonist ivuxolimab. These receptor sequences come from an adult with an advanced solid tumor such as melanoma, head and neck, liver or kidney cancer. The CDR3 runs from the conserved cysteine through the conserved F or W. D genes are given only for firm matches. Clone size is shown for a subset of rows, as once, few, many or a class of expanded clone.

>TRBV5-1|TRBJ1-3|-|-
CASSRGDGSGNTIYF
TGCGCCAGCAGCAGGGGGGACGGCTCTGGAAACACCATATATTTT
>TRBV7-2|TRBJ2-1|TRBD1|-
CASSLALWTGPLDLYNEQFF
TGTGCCAGCAGCTTAGCTCTTTGGACAGGACCCCTTGACCTCTACAATGAGCAGTTCTTC
>TRBV19|TRBJ1-5|TRBD1|-
CASSQGQGGNQPQHF
TGTGCCAGTAGTCAGGGACAGGGCGGCAATCAGCCCCAGCATTTT
>TRBV14|TRBJ2-7|-|-
CASSLTYEQYF
TGTGCCAGCAGCCTAACCTACGAGCAGTACTTC
>TRBV7-3|TRBJ1-1|-|-
CASSLGATNTEAFF
TGTGCCAGCAGCTTAGGGGCCACGAACACTGAAGCTTTCTTT
>TRBV18|TRBJ1-2|-|-
CASSPPGKLNGYTF
TGTGCCAGCTCACCACCGGGCAAGTTAAATGGCTACACCTTC
>TRBV27|TRBJ2-7|TRBD1|-
CASSSAQGAFSEQYF
TGTGCCAGCAGTTCGGCGCAGGGGGCGTTCAGCGAGCAGTACTTC
>TRBV27|TRBJ1-5|TRBD1|-
CASSSSGQGAGNQPQHF
TGTGCCAGCAGTTCCAGCGGACAGGGGGCCGGCAATCAGCCCCAGCATTTT
>TRBV30|TRBJ2-7|TRBD2|-
CAWTSGRPYEQYF
TGTGCCTGGACTAGCGGGAGGCCCTACGAGCAGTACTTC
>TRBV12-5|TRBJ1-2|-|-
CASGLVPNNYGYTF
TGTGCTAGTGGTTTGGTACCCAATAACTATGGCTACACCTTC
>TRBV15|TRBJ2-5|TRBD2|-
CATSSREAQGTQYF
TGTGCCACCAGCAGCCGGGAGGCCCAAGGGACCCAGTACTTC
>TRBV11-1|TRBJ2-7|TRBD2|once
CASSLGWGGAPLEQYF
TGTGCCAGCAGCTTAGGTTGGGGGGGAGCCCCTCTGGAGCAGTACTTC
>TRBV21-1|TRBJ2-1|-|-
CASSKESEGGRNNEQFF
TGTGCCAGCAGCAAAGAGAGTGAGGGAGGTCGGAACAATGAGCAGTTCTTC
>TRBV30|TRBJ1-1|-|few
CAWSVWANTEAFF
TGTGCCTGGAGTGTATGGGCCAACACTGAAGCTTTCTTT
>TRBV7-7|TRBJ2-1|TRBD1|-
CASSLRQGSDNEQFF
TGTGCTAGCAGCTTAAGACAGGGTAGTGACAATGAGCAGTTCTTC
>TRBV18|TRBJ2-7|-|-
CASSPVSLLGYEQYF
TGTGCCAGCTCACCAGTCTCACTGCTCGGGTACGAGCAGTACTTC
>TRBV5-5|TRBJ2-7|-|-
CASSLSVGTLTYEQYF
TGTGCCAGCAGCTTGTCGGTCGGGACCCTAACCTACGAGCAGTACTTC
>TRBV10-3|TRBJ2-1|-|-
CAISEGENEQFF
TGTGCCATCAGCGAGGGTGAGAATGAGCAGTTCTTC
>TRBV19|TRBJ2-1|TRBD2|-
CATSSGRVENEQFF
TGTGCCACCTCTAGCGGGAGGGTCGAGAATGAGCAGTTCTTC
>TRBV6-5|TRBJ1-2|-|-
CASRRGPLNYGYTF
TGTGCCAGCAGGAGGGGCCCACTTAACTATGGCTACACCTTC
>TRBV11-3|TRBJ2-1|TRBD2|-
CASSLELAGYNEQFF
TGTGCCAGCAGCTTAGAACTAGCGGGATACAATGAGCAGTTCTTC
>TRBV5-8|TRBJ2-3|TRBD2|few
CASSFFSGRDTQYF
TGTGCCAGCAGCTTTTTTAGCGGGAGAGATACGCAGTATTTT
>TRBV19|TRBJ1-4|-|-
CASSRGVRGEKLFF
TGTGCCAGTAGTAGGGGGGTGAGGGGCGAAAAACTGTTTTTT
>TRBV11-3|TRBJ2-1|TRBD2|once
CASSLGLAEYNEQFF
TGTGCCAGCAGCTTAGGGCTAGCGGAATACAATGAGCAGTTCTTC
>TRBV7-3|TRBJ2-1|TRBD2|few
CASSPGTSGQQFF
TGTGCCAGCAGCCCTGGGACTAGCGGGCAGCAGTTCTTC
>TRBV28|TRBJ2-1|-|-
CAIETPGLRNEQFF
TGTGCCATCGAAACGCCGGGACTTCGCAATGAGCAGTTCTTC
>TRBV27|TRBJ2-7|TRBD2|-
CASSTGLAGVKQYF
TGTGCCAGCAGTACCGGACTAGCGGGAGTAAAGCAGTACTTC
>TRBV2|TRBJ2-3|-|-
CASSVNSGDTQYF
TGTGCCAGCAGCGTTAACTCTGGAGATACGCAGTATTTT
>TRBV11-2|TRBJ1-3|-|-
CASSLRAPSGNTIYF
TGTGCCAGCAGCCTCCGGGCCCCCTCTGGAAACACCATATATTTT
>TRBV15|TRBJ2-3|-|-
CATSIPGADTQYF
TGTGCCACCAGCATACCGGGAGCAGATACGCAGTATTTT
>TRBV5-1|TRBJ2-1|TRBD2|-
CASSPNGGLGNEQFF
TGCGCCAGCAGCCCCAACGGCGGACTAGGTAACGAGCAGTTCTTC
>TRBV7-2|TRBJ1-2|-|once
CASSLRTDYGYTF
TGTGCCAGCAGCCTACGGACGGACTATGGCTACACCTTC
>TRBV11-2|TRBJ2-2|-|-
CASSLGYTGELFF
TGTGCCAGCAGCTTAGGTTACACCGGGGAGCTGTTTTTT
>TRBV19|TRBJ2-5|-|-
CASAGTFKETQYF
TGTGCCAGTGCAGGCACTTTTAAAGAGACCCAGTACTTC
>TRBV7-7|TRBJ2-3|-|-
CASSLGSGGADTQYF
TGTGCTAGCAGCCTCGGTTCAGGGGGGGCAGATACGCAGTATTTT
>TRBV10-3|TRBJ2-1|-|-
CAIASNDEQFF
TGTGCCATCGCTAGCAACGATGAGCAGTTCTTC
>TRBV5-1|TRBJ2-2|TRBD2|-
CASSLGVPGLGATGELFF
TGCGCCAGCAGCTTGGGGGTGCCGGGACTAGGAGCCACCGGGGAGCTGTTTTTT
>TRBV5-1|TRBJ1-6|TRBD1|-
CASSSGQGDSPLHF
TGCGCCAGCAGCTCCGGACAGGGGGATTCACCCCTCCACTTT
>TRBV7-3|TRBJ2-5|-|-
CASSFRGAQETQYF
TGTGCCAGCAGCTTTAGGGGGGCCCAAGAGACCCAGTACTTC
>TRBV10-3|TRBJ2-1|TRBD2|-
CAISLGLAGEGEQFF
TGTGCCATCAGCTTAGGACTAGCGGGGGAGGGTGAGCAGTTCTTC
>TRBV5-6|TRBJ2-7|TRBD2|-
CASSLAPSGLSYEQYF
TGTGCCAGCAGCTTGGCCCCTAGCGGGCTTTCCTACGAGCAGTACTTC
>TRBV6-1|TRBJ1-5|-|-
CASSEGSANQPQHF
TGTGCCAGCAGTGAAGGTTCGGCTAATCAGCCCCAGCATTTT
>TRBV9|TRBJ2-3|TRBD2|-
CASSAPARSGRSDTQYF
TGTGCCAGCAGCGCCCCCGCTAGAAGCGGGAGATCAGATACGCAGTATTTT
>TRBV28|TRBJ2-7|-|-
CASSQYYEQYF
TGTGCCAGCAGTCAGTACTACGAGCAGTACTTC
>TRBV28|TRBJ2-3|-|-
CASRGDRGGTDTQYF
TGTGCCAGCAGAGGGGACCGCGGTGGCACAGATACGCAGTATTTT
>TRBV5-4|TRBJ2-7|TRBD2|-
CASSTRTSGSSYEQYF
TGTGCCAGCAGCACCAGGACTAGCGGGAGCTCCTACGAGCAGTACTTC
>TRBV7-2|TRBJ2-7|-|-
CASSSRIGSGTSYEQYF
TGTGCCAGCAGCTCTCGAATTGGTAGTGGGACTTCCTACGAGCAGTACTTC